This T cell receptor beta chain was documented in a study of T-cell memory formation after mild COVID-19. At the level of the study: Largely donor-specific sequence clusters came from two donors. Study-wide findings and caveats: Memory cells collected pre-infection included some clones that later responded, suggesting cross-reactive memory joined.

Concerning this clonotype itself: As yet, its antigen is unknown.

Deletions cut 0 bases from V and 6 bases from J, with 11 bases between. The CDR3 runs 14 residues. The germline gives CDR1 LGHNA, CDR2 YNFKEQ. Using constant-segment primers, 5'RACE produced TCR alpha and TCR beta cDNA libraries carrying sample barcodes and UMIs. In TCRdb, the 5' RACE reads were re-called with MiXCR into one record per CDR3 protein. The sample includes hundreds of thousands of distinct CDR3 sequences, 15% to 20% of them seen just once. The chain links TRBV4-2 to TRBJ1-1; weak D call: TRBD1 (5 bases). The receptor's source is an adult woman who had mild COVID-19 (a few samples of this study predate the infection). Cell type and time point are not known. Sequenced material: PBMCs or a T cell subset sorted from them (not recorded which). Here the CDR3 reads CASSQEPGSAEAFF. CDR3 DNA: TGTGCCAGCAGCCAAGAACCAGGGTCGGCTGAAGCTTTCTTT.